A single sample gave rise to the 17 T cell receptor beta chains below, sequenced in a study of cytomegalovirus exposure and HLA in healthy donors. PCR primers comprised 60 Vbeta and 13 Jbeta primers. Only in-frame clones appear in the TCRdb table, and some are missing; sequencing was by immunoSEQ multiplex PCR. Of 150,000 to 200,000 clones detected, approximately 85% appear once; the ten largest clones hold 5.5% to 7%. The sample was PBMCs. Receptors were obtained from a woman between 50 and 59 years old in good health and CMV-seropositive.

The CDR3 DNA follows: TGTGCCAGCTCACCGATCCCGGGACAGGGAAAAACTGAAGCTTTCTTT. Amino acids: CASSPIPGQGKTEAFF. This chain uses TRBV18 with TRBJ1-1; 9 bases align to TRBD1. From germline, CDR1 is KGHSH and CDR2 LQKENI. This CDR3 is built from 16 residues. Unmatched junction bases numbered 10, after V lost 3 bases and J lost 5 bases.

The V call is TRBV7-3, the J call TRBJ1-3; 7 bases are shared with TRBD1. This CDR3 spans 14 amino acids. Germline V lookup: CDR1 SGHTA, CDR2 FQGTGA. J lost 0 bases, V lost 11 bases, and 7 bases had no gene match. CDR3 bases: TGTGCCCCAGACAGGGAGCCCTCTGGAAACACCATATATTTT. This codes for CAPDREPSGNTIYF.

The chain uses TRBV28 and TRBJ2-6; 7 bases match TRBD2. The CDR3 loop spans 15 amino acids. The V segment lost 10 bases and the J segment 0 bases; nucleotides outside the gene matches: 6. Germline values: CDR1 MDHEN, CDR2 SYDVKM. The CDR3 nucleotides are TGTGCCACCGGACTAGGACTCTCTGGGGCCAACGTCCTGACTTTC. Amino acids: CATGLGLSGANVLTF.

The rearrangement joins TRBV7-6 to TRBJ2-5; 12 positions match TRBD2. Germline trimming cut 4 bases from V and 0 bases from J; bases unmatched to any gene: 3. Per the germline V gene, CDR1 is SGHVS and CDR2 is FNYEAQ. This CDR3 region has 16 residues. In nucleotides, the CDR3 is TGTGCCAGCAGCTCGCTAGCGGGGGGGTACCAAGAGACCCAGTACTTC. It translates to CASSSLAGGYQETQYF.

This chain uses TRBV6-1 with TRBJ2-3; 8 bases are a match to TRBD2. V lost 0 bases, J lost 0 bases, and 5 bases stayed unmatched. The CDR3 runs to 17 residues. The germline gives CDR1 MNHNS, CDR2 SASEGT. CDR3 nucleotide sequence: TGTGCCAGCAGTGAAGCGGTACTAGCGGTTAGCACAGATACGCAGTATTTT. Residues: CASSEAVLAVSTDTQYF.

V is TRBV7-9 and J is TRBJ1-2; a possible D gene is TRBD1 (6 bases). The CDR3 runs 15 residues. Germline values: CDR1 SEHNR, CDR2 FQNEAQ (reference sequence). The germline V and J ends were trimmed by 3 bases and 1 base, with 12 bases remaining between them. The CDR3 DNA reads as TGTGCCAGCAGCTTCGGGACACTTGGTAACTATGGCTACACCTTC. This codes for CASSFGTLGNYGYTF.

The chain employs TRBV9 and TRBJ2-5, with a tentative D call TRBD2 (6 bases). The J call may be mistaken, given a closer DNA end match to TRBJ2-7. The CDR3 has 13 amino acids. Germline V gene sequence: CDR1 SGDLS, CDR2 YYNGEE. DNA of the CDR3: TGTGCCAGCAGCGAGTCCGGGAGCGACGAGCAGTACTTC. It translates to CASSESGSDEQYF.

This clone was seen a handful of times. V usage is TRBV7-2 and J usage is TRBJ2-3; a weak D match, TRBD2 (6 bases). The germline gives CDR1 SGHTA, CDR2 FQGNSA. The CDR3 covers 13 residues. Trimming cost V 1 base and J 4 bases, with 6 bases left between them. CDR3 protein: CASSLVAADTQYF. CDR3 DNA sequence: TGTGCCAGCAGCTTAGTAGCGGCAGATACGCAGTATTTT.

The rearrangement links TRBV7-9 to TRBJ2-3, with 8 bases aligning to TRBD1. CDR1 is SEHNR, CDR2 FQNEAQ, per germline (reference sequence). The CDR3 consists of 15 residues. J gave up 3 bases and V 4 bases, and 6 bases lay outside the gene matches. The CDR3, as DNA: TGTGCCAGCAGCTCAGGGGGCGATTCTACAGATACGCAGTATTTT. Amino acids: CASSSGGDSTDTQYF.

Remarks on this clone: A junction end diverges from the germline sequence, so it may reflect a read error. This sequence joins TRBV27 and TRBJ1-5; tentative D call: TRBD1 (5 bases). This CDR3 spans 15 amino acids. Germline values: CDR1 MNHEY, CDR2 SMNVEV (reference sequence). This chain's CDR3 is CAGSLSAGQSQPQHF. Here the CDR3 DNA reads TGTGCCGGCAGTTTATCCGCAGGGCAGAGTCAGCCCCAGCATTTT.

This clone occurred once. An end of the junction does not agree with germline; a read error may underlie this. The chain couples TRBV28 to TRBJ2-6; 10 bases match TRBD1. The CDR3 extends over 22 amino acids. CDR1 is MDHEN and CDR2 is SYDVKM in the germline V gene. The CDR3 loop reads CASSFPSFRDRGRISGANGLTF. The CDR3 DNA is TGTGCCAGCAGTTTCCCATCATTCCGGGACAGGGGAAGGATCTCTGGGGCCAACGGCCTGACTTTC.

The DNA of the CDR3 is TGCGCCAGCAGCTTGACGGGGGGGGTCCCCTACAATGAGCAGTTCTTC. It yields the protein CASSLTGGVPYNEQFF. The gene calls are TRBV5-1 and TRBJ2-1; 8 nucleotides agree with TRBD2. CDR1 and CDR2 from the germline V gene are SGHRS and YFSETQ. This CDR3 spans 16 amino acids. J lost 2 bases, V lost 1 base, and 5 bases had no gene match.

J is TRBJ2-3 and V is TRBV28; 12 nucleotides align to TRBD2. The ends lost 5 bases at V and 4 bases at J; junction bases unmatched: 7. CDR3 size: 16 residues. Germline CDR1 MDHEN, CDR2 SYDVKM. The DNA for the CDR3 is TGTGCCAGCAGTCCCCGACTAGCGGGAGCCGCAGATACGCAGTATTTT. It codes for CASSPRLAGAADTQYF.

Regarding this clone: The junction and the germline gene differ at one end; a read error may be behind it. The chain has TRBV7-9 and TRBJ1-5, with 7 positions matching TRBD1. CDR3 size: 13 residues. Germline CDR1 reads SEHNR; CDR2 reads FQNEAQ (reference sequence). In DNA, the CDR3 is TGTTCCAGCAGCATGACAGGGCAGGGGCCCCAGCATTTT. Translating it yields CSSSMTGQGPQHF.

The chain employs TRBV13 and TRBJ1-2; 8 bases agree with TRBD1. The CDR3 has 14 residues. Germline values: CDR1 PRHDT, CDR2 FYEKMQ (reference sequence). Trimming cost V 0 bases and J 3 bases; bases outside gene matches: 0. The CDR3 region has the DNA TGTGCCAGCAGCTTAGGGACAGGGGACTATGGCTACACCTTC. It translates to CASSLGTGDYGYTF. The whole variable domain, remainder taken from reference TRBV13 and TRBJ1-2, is AAGVIQSPRHLIKEKRETATLKCYPIPRHDTVYWYQQGPGQDPQFLISFYEKMQSDKGSIPDRFSAQQFSDYHSELNMSSLELGDSALYFCASSLGTGDYGYTFGSGTRLTVV.

The chain is built from TRBV2 and TRBJ2-2, with 7 nucleotides matching TRBD2. Germline values: CDR1 SNHLY, CDR2 FYNNEI. The length of the CDR3 is 15 residues. CDR3 in amino acids: CACARYSGGAGELFF. DNA for the CDR3: TGTGCATGTGCCAGATACAGTGGGGGGGCCGGGGAGCTGTTTTTT.

DNA of the CDR3: TGTGCCAGCAGTTGGGAGGGACTAGCACCAGAGCAGTTCTTC. Residues: CASSWEGLAPEQFF. The chain recombines TRBV13 with TRBJ2-1; 9 bases map to TRBD2. The trim removed 6 bases at V and 10 bases at J, leaving 10 bases unmatched. There are 14 residues in the CDR3. Germline-derived CDR1 and CDR2 are PRHDT and FYEKMQ (reference sequence). The variable domain in full, completed from reference TRBV13 and TRBJ2-1, reads AAGVIQSPRHLIKEKRETATLKCYPIPRHDTVYWYQQGPGQDPQFLISFYEKMQSDKGSIPDRFSAQQFSDYHSELNMSSLELGDSALYFCASSWEGLAPEQFFGPGTRLTVL.